This T cell receptor beta chain was found in a study of blood T cells in healthy people across ages. The study recruited healthy Caucasian donors from Russia who were aged about 6 to 90. Each sample yielded at least 6 million isolated PBMCs. Alongside a J-beta primer mix, a sample-barcoded 5' primer served in a second PCR lasting roughly 7 to 11 cycles. Sequencing of every sample gave 2.5 million or more CDR3-containing paired-end reads. TCRdb analysed the 5' RACE reads with MiXCR anew, one entry per CDR3 protein. Of about 1,400,000 distinct CDR3 sequences in the sample, about 43% were seen once. CDR1 is MNHNY, CDR2 SVGAGI, per germline (reference sequence). V was pared by 5 bases and J by 7 bases, with 5 bases of the junction left unmatched. This CDR3 region has 14 residues. This clonotype was seen a handful of times.

Sequencing was performed on blood. The receptor was isolated from a woman aged 18 to 35 in good health. This sequence joins TRBV6-6 and TRBJ2-1; 10 bases fit TRBD2. The CDR3 here is CASSLAGAGNEQFF. The CDR3 coding sequence is TGTGCCAGCAGTCTAGCGGGGGCTGGGAATGAGCAGTTCTTC.